Presented here are 17 T cell receptor beta chains from one specimen sequenced in a study of T-cell reconstitution after alpha-beta-depleted transplantation in children. The library targeted TCRbeta and was prepared with unique molecular identifiers. In TCRdb, the PCR reads were re-called with MiXCR into one record per CDR3 protein. Among about 370,000 distinct CDR3 sequences listed, roughly 20% were seen once. The sequences come from PBMCs from the stem cell graft donor, collected from the stem cell graft. These TCRs come from a human donor who donated a stem cell graft to a child with acute myeloid leukemia.

This CDR3 is CASSRVLWGLSYNEQFF. CDR3 in DNA: TGTGCCAGCAGCAGGGTTCTTTGGGGTTTATCCTACAATGAGCAGTTCTTC. This chain joins TRBV7-2 and TRBJ2-1; unclear D gene. This CDR3 has 17 residues. V dropped 5 bases and J dropped 1 base, with 18 bases sitting between them. Germline V gives CDR1 SGHTA, CDR2 FQGNSA.

In this sample, this clonotype turned up a few times. This chain links TRBV6-5 with TRBJ2-7; 7 bases fit TRBD2. With V trimmed by 2 bases and J by 2 bases, 3 bases remained unmatched. The CDR3 extends over 14 amino acids. Germline values: CDR1 MNHEY, CDR2 SVGAGI. In DNA form, the CDR3 reads TGTGCCAGCAGTTACAGCGGGACCCCCTACGAGCAGTACTTC. This sequence encodes CASSYSGTPYEQYF.

This clonotype has ten or more counts. This CDR3 is CASSTQWEASEQFF. For the CDR3, the DNA is TGTGCCAGCAGTACTCAGTGGGAGGCCAGTGAGCAGTTCTTC. The chain employs TRBV27 and TRBJ2-1; possibly TRBD2 for D (6 bases). Germline CDR1 and CDR2: MNHEY and SMNVEV (reference sequence). The CDR3 is 14 residues long. V shed 5 bases and J shed 9 bases, with 17 bases lying between them.

This clonotype was seen more than once but under ten times. This chain links TRBV6-5 with TRBJ2-5, with D tentatively TRBD2 (7 bases). Trimming took 2 bases from V and 7 from J, leaving 11 bases between them. The CDR3 is made up of 13 amino acids. The germline V gene has CDR1 MNHEY and CDR2 SVGAGI. CDR3 sequence: CASSYGGAGTQYF. CDR3 coding DNA: TGTGCCAGCAGTTACGGGGGGGCTGGGACCCAGTACTTC.

The chain recombines TRBV15 with TRBJ2-6, with 10 positions matching TRBD2. Germline V gene data show CDR1 as LNHNV and CDR2 as YYDKDF (reference sequence). V was pared by 3 bases and J by 3 bases, with 5 bases of the junction left unmatched. CDR3 size: 17 residues. Here the CDR3 reads CATSRSGRAFGANVLTF. CDR3 in DNA: TGTGCCACCAGCAGGAGCGGGAGGGCCTTTGGGGCCAACGTCCTGACTTTC.

This clonotype was seen more than once but under ten times. This chain joins TRBV2 and TRBJ2-3; D not resolved. From germline, CDR1 is SNHLY and CDR2 FYNNEI. Deletions cut 9 bases from V and 1 base from J, with 11 bases between. This CDR3 is built from 13 residues. This CDR3 is CARSRSGTDTQYF. The CDR3 nucleotides read TGTGCCAGATCAAGGTCAGGCACAGATACGCAGTATTTT.

The chain uses TRBV12-3 or TRBV12-4 and TRBJ1-1; D remains unclear. The germline V and J ends were trimmed by 3 bases and 3 bases, with 11 bases remaining between them. This CDR3 is built from 14 residues. The CDR3 protein is CASSFQSRHTEAFF. Here the CDR3 DNA reads TGTGCCAGCAGTTTTCAGAGCCGTCACACTGAAGCTTTCTTT.

The table lists this clonotype with many counts. The gene calls are TRBV29-1 and TRBJ1-1, with D uncertain. V lost 5 bases and J 0 bases, leaving 7 bases between the germline ends. Germline assignment: CDR1 SQVTM and CDR2 ANQGSEA. This CDR3 comprises 12 residues. The CDR3 loop is CSVLRVNTEAFF. CDR3 in DNA: TGCAGCGTTCTAAGGGTGAACACTGAAGCTTTCTTT.

The V gene is TRBV7-2, the J gene TRBJ1-1; 7 bases agree with TRBD1. J lost 3 bases, V lost 6 bases, and 16 bases had no gene match. The CDR3 consists of 17 residues. Germline V CDR1 and CDR2: SGHTA, FQGNSA. The CDR3: CASRLQGLVKKDTEAFF. For the CDR3, the DNA is TGTGCCAGCAGACTACAGGGGTTAGTAAAGAAGGACACTGAAGCTTTCTTT.

This clonotype was counted a few times. The chain carries TRBV5-1 and TRBJ2-1; possibly TRBD2 for D (6 bases). Per germline, CDR1 SGHRS and CDR2 YFSETQ. The length of the CDR3 is 15 residues. V was trimmed by 5 bases and J by 9 bases, leaving 21 bases between them. The CDR3 DNA reads as TGCGCCAGCAGTTTCCAAGAGGATAGTAGCGGTGAGCAGTTCTTC. This gives the protein CASSFQEDSSGEQFF.

The chain links TRBV12-3 or TRBV12-4 to TRBJ1-1; perhaps TRBD1 as D (6 bases). The length of the CDR3 is 13 residues. The V end lost 3 bases, the J end lost 8 bases, and 13 bases lay between the germline ends. The CDR3 DNA follows: TGTGCCAGCAGTTTGGGGGGGCGCCCCGAAGCTTTCTTT. This encodes CASSLGGRPEAFF.

This clonotype has more than one count but fewer than ten. The chain uses TRBV12-3 or TRBV12-4 and TRBJ1-6, with no clear D. The V end lost 1 base, the J end lost 9 bases, and 13 bases lay between the germline ends. This CDR3 region has 15 residues. The CDR3 reads CASSLDPGRGSPLHF. CDR3 coding DNA: TGTGCCAGCAGTTTAGATCCCGGGCGAGGTTCACCCCTCCACTTT.

This clonotype showed up just a few times. This chain links TRBV11-2 with TRBJ2-3, with TRBD2 as a possible D gene (6 bases). V was trimmed by 7 bases and J by 1 base, leaving 24 bases between them. Germline CDR1 and CDR2: SGHAT and FQNNGV. The CDR3 extends over 18 amino acids. The CDR3 bases are TGTGCCAGCACGAGCTTCCTGGGACTCCAAAAACGCACAGATACGCAGTATTTT. Protein product: CASTSFLGLQKRTDTQYF.

The chain employs TRBV7-2 and TRBJ2-5; 9 bases are a match to TRBD2. The trim removed 4 bases at V and 6 bases at J, leaving 15 bases unmatched. This CDR3 has 17 residues. The germline CDR1 and CDR2 sequences are SGHTA and FQGNSA. CDR3 in amino acids: CASSSSGASGNIKTQYF. DNA for the CDR3: TGTGCCAGCAGCTCTTCGGGGGCTAGCGGGAATATAAAGACCCAGTACTTC.

In this sample, this clonotype turned up many times. The rearrangement links TRBV2 to TRBJ2-5; 7 bases fit TRBD1. The V gene's germline CDR1 is SNHLY and CDR2 FYNNEI. The junction had 9 bases not matched to a gene; V was cut back by 7 bases and J by 4 bases. The CDR3 is 14 amino acids. CDR3 sequence: CASTIQGSSETQYF. In DNA, the CDR3 is TGTGCCAGCACTATACAGGGGAGTTCAGAGACCCAGTACTTC.

This clonotype was seen a handful of times. V gene TRBV21-1 combines with J gene TRBJ2-7; the table assigns TRBD2, which was not confirmed against the DNA. TRBV21-1 is reported as a pseudogene. CDR3 length: 15 amino acids. The CDR3 coding sequence is TGTGCCCCTCACCTAGCGGGAATTCTGAAATACGAGCAGTACTTC. This codes for CAPHLAGILKYEQYF.

This chain links TRBV12-3 or TRBV12-4 with TRBJ2-3; 9 bases line up with TRBD1. The CDR3 spans 15 residues. J gave up 4 bases and V 4 bases, and 6 bases lay outside the gene matches. The CDR3 DNA reads TGTGCCAGCAGTTCCGGGACAGGGAGAGCAGATACGCAGTATTTT. Its translation: CASSSGTGRADTQYF.